This T cell receptor beta chain was identified in a study of blood T cell repertoires in COVID-19. Only in-frame clones appear in the TCRdb table, and some are missing; sequencing was by immunoSEQ multiplex PCR. The sample records about 68,000 clones, roughly 92% being singletons. Patients of the Seattle cohort, enrolled during active infection, were followed longitudinally. The V gene lost 2 bases and the J gene lost 8 bases, with 9 bases spanning the gap. The CDR3 extends over 13 amino acids. In germline, CDR1 is SGHDN, CDR2 FVKESK. This chain uses TRBV14 with TRBJ2-2; D perhaps matches TRBD1 (5 bases). The receptor was isolated from a man aged 50 or older with COVID-19, enrolled during active disease. Sequencing was performed on peripheral blood. In nucleotides, the CDR3 is TGTGCCAGCAGCCAAACCAGGGTAGGGGAGCTGTTTTTT. Residues: CASSQTRVGELFF.